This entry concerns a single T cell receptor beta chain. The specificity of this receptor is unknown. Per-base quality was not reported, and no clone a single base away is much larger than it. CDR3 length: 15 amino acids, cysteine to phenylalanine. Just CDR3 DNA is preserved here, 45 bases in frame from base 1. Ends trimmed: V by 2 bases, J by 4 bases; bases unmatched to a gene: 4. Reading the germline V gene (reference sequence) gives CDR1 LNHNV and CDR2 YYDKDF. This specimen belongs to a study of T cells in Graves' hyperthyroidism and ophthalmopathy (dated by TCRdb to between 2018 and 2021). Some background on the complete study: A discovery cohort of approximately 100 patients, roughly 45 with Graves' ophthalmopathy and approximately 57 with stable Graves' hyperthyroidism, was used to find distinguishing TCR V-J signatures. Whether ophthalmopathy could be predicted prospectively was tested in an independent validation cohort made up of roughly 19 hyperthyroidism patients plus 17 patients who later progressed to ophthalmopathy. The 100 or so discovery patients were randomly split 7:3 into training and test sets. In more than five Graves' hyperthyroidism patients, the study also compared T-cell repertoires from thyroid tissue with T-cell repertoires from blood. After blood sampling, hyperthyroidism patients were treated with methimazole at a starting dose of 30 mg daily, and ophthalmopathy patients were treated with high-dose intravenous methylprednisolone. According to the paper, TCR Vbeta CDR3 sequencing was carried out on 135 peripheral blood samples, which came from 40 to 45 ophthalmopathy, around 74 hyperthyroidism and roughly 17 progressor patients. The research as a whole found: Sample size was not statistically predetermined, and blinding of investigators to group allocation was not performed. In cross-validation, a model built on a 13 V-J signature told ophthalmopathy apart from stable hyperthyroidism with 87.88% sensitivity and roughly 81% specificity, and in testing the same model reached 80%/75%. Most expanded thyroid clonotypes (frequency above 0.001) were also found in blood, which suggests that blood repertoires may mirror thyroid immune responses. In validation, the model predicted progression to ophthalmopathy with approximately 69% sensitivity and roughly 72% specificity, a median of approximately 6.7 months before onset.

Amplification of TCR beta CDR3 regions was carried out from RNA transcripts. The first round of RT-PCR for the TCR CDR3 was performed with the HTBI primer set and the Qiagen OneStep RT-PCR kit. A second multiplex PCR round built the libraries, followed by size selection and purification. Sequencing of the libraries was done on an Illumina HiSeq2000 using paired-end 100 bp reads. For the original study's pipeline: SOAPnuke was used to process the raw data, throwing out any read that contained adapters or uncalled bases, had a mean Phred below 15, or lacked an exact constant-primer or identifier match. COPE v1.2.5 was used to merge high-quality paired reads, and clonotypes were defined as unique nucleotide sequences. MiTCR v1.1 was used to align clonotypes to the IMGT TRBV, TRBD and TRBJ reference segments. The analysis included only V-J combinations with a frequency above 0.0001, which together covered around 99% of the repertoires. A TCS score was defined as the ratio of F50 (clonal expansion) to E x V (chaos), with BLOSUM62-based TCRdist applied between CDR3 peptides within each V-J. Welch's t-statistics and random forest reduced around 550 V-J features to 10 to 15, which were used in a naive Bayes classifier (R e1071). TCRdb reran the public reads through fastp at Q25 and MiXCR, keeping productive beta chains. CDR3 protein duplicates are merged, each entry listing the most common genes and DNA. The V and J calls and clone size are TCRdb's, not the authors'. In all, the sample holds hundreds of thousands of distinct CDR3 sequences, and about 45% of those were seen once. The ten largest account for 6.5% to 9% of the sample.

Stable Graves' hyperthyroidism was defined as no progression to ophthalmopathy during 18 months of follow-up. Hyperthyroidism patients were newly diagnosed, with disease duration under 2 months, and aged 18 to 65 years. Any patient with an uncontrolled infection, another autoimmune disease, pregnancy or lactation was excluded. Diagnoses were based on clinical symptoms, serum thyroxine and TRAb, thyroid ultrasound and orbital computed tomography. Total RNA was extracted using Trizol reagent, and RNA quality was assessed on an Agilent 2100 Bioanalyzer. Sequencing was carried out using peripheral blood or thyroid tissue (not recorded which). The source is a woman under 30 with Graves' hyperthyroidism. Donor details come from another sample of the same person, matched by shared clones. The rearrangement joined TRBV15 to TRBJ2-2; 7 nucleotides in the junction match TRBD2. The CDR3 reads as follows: CATSRPGGLTGELFF. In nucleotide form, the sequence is TGTGCCACCAGCAGACCGGGAGGTCTCACCGGGGAGCTGTTTTTT.